What follows are 8 T cell receptor beta chains derived from one specimen sequenced in a study of T cells expressing NK-cell markers. TCRdb re-called the 5' RACE reads and shows each CDR3 protein once, DNA omitted. The sample totals about 15,000 distinct CDR3 sequences; its top ten clones hold around 50%. The specimen sequenced was blood T cells: a sorted CD56 or NKG2C T cell subset, CD4+ or CD8+ T cells, or bulk PBMC T cells (not recorded which). The receptors stem from a man between 18 and 69 years old in good health.

This chain connects TRBV29-1 to TRBJ2-5; no DNA is available, so the TRBD1 call from TCRdb remains unchecked. Germline V CDR1 and CDR2: SQVTM, ANQGSEA. This CDR3 has 15 residues. The CDR3 loop reads CSVGWGGEYQETQYF.

This chain links TRBV25-1 with TRBJ1-4; TCRdb picks TRBD1, but there is no DNA to check that call. The CDR3 has 16 amino acids. Per germline, CDR1 MGHDK and CDR2 SYGVNS. This CDR3 reads CASSEGVGQANEKLFF.

The genes are TRBV20-1 and TRBJ1-6. The CDR3 consists of 14 residues. Germline-derived CDR1 and CDR2 are DFQATT and SNEGSKA (reference sequence). The CDR3 spells CSAGGRSYNSPLHF.

The genes are TRBV5-4 and TRBJ1-1; the D call of TRBD1 rests on TCRdb alone, since no DNA is present to check it. Germline assignment: CDR1 SGHNT and CDR2 YYREEE (reference sequence). The CDR3 totals 16 residues. CDR3 residues: CASSSGQVLKNTEAFF.

V is TRBV4-1 and J is TRBJ2-3; the D gene TCRdb calls, TRBD1, cannot be checked with no DNA. The CDR3 extends over 15 amino acids. Germline V gene lookup returns CDR1 MGHRA and CDR2 YSYEKL. CDR3 amino acids: CASSQERGRADTQYF.

The chain uses TRBV5-1 and TRBJ2-2; TCRdb indicates TRBD2, and absent DNA this call remains unverified. Germline lookup yields CDR1 SGHRS and CDR2 YFSETQ. This CDR3 has 17 amino acids. This chain's CDR3 is CASSLVVAGFDTGELFF.

The chain employs TRBV9 and TRBJ2-1; TCRdb names TRBD2, which stays unverified in the absence of DNA. Germline CDR1 reads SGDLS; CDR2 reads YYNGEE. This CDR3 contains 15 residues. This CDR3 reads CASSVEVAPYNEQFF. The full variable domain, its missing parts supplied by reference TRBV9 and TRBJ2-1, is DSGVTQTPKHLITATGQRVTLRCSPRSGDLSVYWYQQSLDQGLQFLIQYYNGEERAKGNILERFSAQQFPDLHSELNLSSLELGDSALYFCASSVEVAPYNEQFFGPGTRLTVL.

The chain couples TRBV20-1 to TRBJ1-2; lacking DNA, the TRBD1 call made by TCRdb goes unchecked. CDR1 is DFQATT and CDR2 is SNEGSKA in the germline V gene (reference sequence). The CDR3 sequence is 12 residues long. CDR3 amino acids: CSARGGAYGYTF.